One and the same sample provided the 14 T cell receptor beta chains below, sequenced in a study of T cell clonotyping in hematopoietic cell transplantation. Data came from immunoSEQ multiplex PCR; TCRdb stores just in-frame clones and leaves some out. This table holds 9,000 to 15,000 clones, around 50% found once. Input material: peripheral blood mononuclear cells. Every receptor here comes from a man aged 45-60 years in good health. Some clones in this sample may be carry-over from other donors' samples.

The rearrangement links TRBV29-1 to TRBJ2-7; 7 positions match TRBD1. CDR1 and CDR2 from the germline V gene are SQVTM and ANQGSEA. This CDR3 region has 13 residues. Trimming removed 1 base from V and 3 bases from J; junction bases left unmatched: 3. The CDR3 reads CSVEGQGIYEQYF. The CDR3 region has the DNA TGCAGCGTTGAAGGACAGGGCATCTACGAGCAGTACTTC.

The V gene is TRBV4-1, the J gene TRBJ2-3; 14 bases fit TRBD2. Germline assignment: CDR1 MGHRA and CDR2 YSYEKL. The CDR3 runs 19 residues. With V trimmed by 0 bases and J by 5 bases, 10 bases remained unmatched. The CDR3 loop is CASSQEDGTSGRYGDTQYF. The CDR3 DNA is TGCGCCAGCAGCCAAGAAGACGGGACTAGCGGGAGATACGGAGATACGCAGTATTTT.

The CDR3 sequence is CASRMRGADYGYTF. DNA of the CDR3: TGTGCCAGCAGAATGAGAGGGGCCGACTATGGCTACACCTTC. The chain links TRBV7-2 to TRBJ1-2; perhaps TRBD1 as D (5 bases). The CDR3 has 14 amino acids. The ends were cut back, 6 bases at V and 3 bases at J, with 14 bases in the middle. In germline, CDR1 is SGHTA, CDR2 FQGNSA.

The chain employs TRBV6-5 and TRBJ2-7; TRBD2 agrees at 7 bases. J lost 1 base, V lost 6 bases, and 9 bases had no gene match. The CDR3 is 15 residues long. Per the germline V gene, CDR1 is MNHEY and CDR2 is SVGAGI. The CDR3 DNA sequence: TGTGCCAGCAGCTTGCTAGCGGCTGGATCCTACGAGCAGTACTTC. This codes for CASSLLAAGSYEQYF.

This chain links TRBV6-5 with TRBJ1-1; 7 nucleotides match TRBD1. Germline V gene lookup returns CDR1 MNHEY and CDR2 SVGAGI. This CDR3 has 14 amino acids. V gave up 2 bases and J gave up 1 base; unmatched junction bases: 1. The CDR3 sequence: CASSYGTANTEAFF. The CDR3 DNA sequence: TGTGCCAGCAGTTACGGGACAGCGAACACTGAAGCTTTCTTT.

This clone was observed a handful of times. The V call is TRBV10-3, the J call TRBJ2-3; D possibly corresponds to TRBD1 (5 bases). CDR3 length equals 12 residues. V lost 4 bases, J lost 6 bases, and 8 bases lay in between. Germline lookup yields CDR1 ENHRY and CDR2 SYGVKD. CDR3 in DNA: TGTGCCATCAGTGTGGGGCGGGATACGCAGTATTTT. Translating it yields CAISVGRDTQYF.

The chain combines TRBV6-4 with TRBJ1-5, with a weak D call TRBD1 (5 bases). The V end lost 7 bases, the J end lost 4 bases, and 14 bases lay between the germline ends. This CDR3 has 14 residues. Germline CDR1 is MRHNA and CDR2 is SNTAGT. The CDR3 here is CASTSGRLNQPQHF. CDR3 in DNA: TGTGCCAGCACCTCGGGACGGTTAAATCAGCCCCAGCATTTT.

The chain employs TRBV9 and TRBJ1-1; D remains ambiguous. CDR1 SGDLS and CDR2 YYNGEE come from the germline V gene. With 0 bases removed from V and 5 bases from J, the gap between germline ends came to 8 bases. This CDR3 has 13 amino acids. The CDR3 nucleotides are TGTGCCAGCAGCGTAGGAGGGCGGACTGAAGCTTTCTTT. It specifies CASSVGGRTEAFF.

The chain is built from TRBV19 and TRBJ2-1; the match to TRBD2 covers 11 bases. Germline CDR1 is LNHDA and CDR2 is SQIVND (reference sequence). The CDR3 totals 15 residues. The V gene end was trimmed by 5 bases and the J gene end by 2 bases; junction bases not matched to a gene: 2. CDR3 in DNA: TGTGCCAGTAGTGTGACTAGCGGGGCCTACAATGAGCAGTTCTTC. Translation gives CASSVTSGAYNEQFF. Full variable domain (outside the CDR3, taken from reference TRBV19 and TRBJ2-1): DGGITQSPKYLFRKEGQNVTLSCEQNLNHDAMYWYRQDPGQGLRLIYYSQIVNDFQKGDIAEGYSVSREKKESFPLTVTSAQKNPTAFYLCASSVTSGAYNEQFFGPGTRLTVL.

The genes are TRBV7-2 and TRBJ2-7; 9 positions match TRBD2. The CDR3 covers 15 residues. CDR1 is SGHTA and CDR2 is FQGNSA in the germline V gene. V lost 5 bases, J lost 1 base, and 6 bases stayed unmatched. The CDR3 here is CASSPWREGSYEQYF. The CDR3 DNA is TGTGCCAGCAGCCCGTGGCGGGAGGGATCCTACGAGCAGTACTTC.

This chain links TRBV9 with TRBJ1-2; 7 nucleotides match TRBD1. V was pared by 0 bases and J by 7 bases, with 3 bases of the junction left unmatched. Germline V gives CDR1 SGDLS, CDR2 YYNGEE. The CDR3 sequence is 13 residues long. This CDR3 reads CASSVGDSLGYTF. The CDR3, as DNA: TGTGCCAGCAGCGTAGGGGACAGCCTTGGCTACACCTTC. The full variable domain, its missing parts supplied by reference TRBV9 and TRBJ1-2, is DSGVTQTPKHLITATGQRVTLRCSPRSGDLSVYWYQQSLDQGLQFLIQYYNGEERAKGNILERFSAQQFPDLHSELNLSSLELGDSALYFCASSVGDSLGYTFGSGTRLTVV.

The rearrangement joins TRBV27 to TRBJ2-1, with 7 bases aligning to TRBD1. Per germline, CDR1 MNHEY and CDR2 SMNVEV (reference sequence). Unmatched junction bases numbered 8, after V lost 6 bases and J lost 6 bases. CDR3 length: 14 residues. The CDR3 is CASRQRQGSNEQFF. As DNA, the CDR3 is TGTGCCAGCAGACAGAGACAGGGATCCAATGAGCAGTTCTTC.

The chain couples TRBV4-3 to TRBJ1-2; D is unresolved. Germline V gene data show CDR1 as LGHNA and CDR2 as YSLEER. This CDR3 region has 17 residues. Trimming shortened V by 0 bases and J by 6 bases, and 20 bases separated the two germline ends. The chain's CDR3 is CASSQDVGAGGSDGYTF. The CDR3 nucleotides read TGCGCCAGCAGCCAAGATGTCGGAGCAGGTGGGTCCGATGGCTACACCTTC.

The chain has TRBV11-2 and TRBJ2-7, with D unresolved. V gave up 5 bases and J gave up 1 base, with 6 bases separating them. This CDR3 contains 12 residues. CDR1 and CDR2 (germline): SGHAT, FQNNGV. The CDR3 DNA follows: TGTGCCAGCAGCCCCCCTTCCTACGAGCAGTACTTC. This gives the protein CASSPPSYEQYF.